Listed here is a single T cell receptor beta chain. Its antigen is not known. Germline V gives CDR1 MNHEY, CDR2 SMNVEV (reference sequence). After removal of 2 bases from V and 7 bases from J, the junction contained 10 bases not matched to a gene. This CDR3 is built from 15 residues. The data stem from a study of Ad26.COV2.S vaccination and SARS-CoV-2 variants. The data were produced by immunoSEQ multiplex PCR, yet TCRdb's version contains in-frame clones alone and is incomplete. The sample lists 350,000 to 450,000 clones; approximately 90% were seen once. General study results and limits: Breadth and depth estimates from TCRs may understate total T cell responses. Whether participants received vaccine or placebo, their non-spike TCR breadth was similar. Vaccine recipients had higher spike-specific TCR breadth than placebo recipients.

This specimen was peripheral blood, taken after recovery from COVID-19. V is TRBV27 and J is TRBJ1-2, with 7 bases fitting TRBD1. The TCR sequence derives from a human donor who had recovered from COVID-19. DNA of the CDR3: TGTGCCAGCAGTTTAGGGGGGTCCAGGGGGGCTGGCTACACCTTC. It encodes CASSLGGSRGAGYTF.